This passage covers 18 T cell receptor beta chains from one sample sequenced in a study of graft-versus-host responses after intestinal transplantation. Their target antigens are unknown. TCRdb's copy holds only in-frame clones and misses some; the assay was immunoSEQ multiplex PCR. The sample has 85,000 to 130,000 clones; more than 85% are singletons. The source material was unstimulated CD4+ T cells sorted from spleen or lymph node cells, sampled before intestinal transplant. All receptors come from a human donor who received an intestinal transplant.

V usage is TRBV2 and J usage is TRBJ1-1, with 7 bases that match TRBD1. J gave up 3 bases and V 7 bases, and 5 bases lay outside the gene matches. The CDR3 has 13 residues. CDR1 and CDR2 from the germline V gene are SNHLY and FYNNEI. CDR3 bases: TGTGCCAGCATTAACGACAGGGACACTGAAGCTTTCTTT. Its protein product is CASINDRDTEAFF.

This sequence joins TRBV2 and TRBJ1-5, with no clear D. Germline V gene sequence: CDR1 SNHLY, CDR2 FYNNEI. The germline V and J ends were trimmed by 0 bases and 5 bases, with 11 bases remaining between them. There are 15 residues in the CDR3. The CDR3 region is CASSEASGSDQPQHF. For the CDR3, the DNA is TGTGCCAGCAGTGAAGCGTCTGGTTCCGATCAGCCCCAGCATTTT.

Here the CDR3 DNA reads TGTGCCAGCAGGAGAGGCAGGAACACTGAAGCTTTCTTT. It codes for CASRRGRNTEAFF. V and J are TRBV6-1 and TRBJ1-1; D unclear. Trimming stripped 6 bases from V and 1 base from J, with 9 bases between. The CDR3 runs to 13 residues. Germline-derived CDR1 and CDR2 are MNHNS and SASEGT.

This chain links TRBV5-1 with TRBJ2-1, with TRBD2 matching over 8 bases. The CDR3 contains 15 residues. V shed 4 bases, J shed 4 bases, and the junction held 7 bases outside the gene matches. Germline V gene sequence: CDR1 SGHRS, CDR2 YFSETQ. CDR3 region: CASSAALAVYNEQFF. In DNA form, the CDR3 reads TGCGCCAGCAGCGCTGCACTAGCGGTGTACAATGAGCAGTTCTTC.

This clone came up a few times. CDR3 nucleotide sequence: TGTGCCAGCAGTTACTCAGACAGAGTCAATTCACCCCTCCACTTT. Translated, it gives CASSYSDRVNSPLHF. The V gene is TRBV6-5, the J gene TRBJ1-6; a possible D gene is TRBD1 (5 bases). CDR1 and CDR2 (germline): MNHEY, SVGAGI. The CDR3 loop spans 15 amino acids. Trimming cost V 0 bases and J 7 bases, with 10 bases left between them.

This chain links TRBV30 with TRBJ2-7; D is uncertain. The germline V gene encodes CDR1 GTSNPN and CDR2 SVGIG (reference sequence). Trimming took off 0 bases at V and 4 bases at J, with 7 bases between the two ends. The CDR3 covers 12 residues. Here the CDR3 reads CAWSVPLYEQYF. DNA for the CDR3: TGTGCCTGGAGTGTACCCCTTTACGAGCAGTACTTC.

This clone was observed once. CDR3 region: CASSAHRVRKETQYF. In DNA form, the CDR3 reads TGTGCCAGTAGTGCCCACAGGGTTAGGAAAGAGACCCAGTACTTC. This sequence joins TRBV19 and TRBJ2-5, with D possibly matching TRBD1 (6 bases). V dropped 5 bases and J dropped 3 bases, with 16 bases sitting between them. Per germline, CDR1 LNHDA and CDR2 SQIVND (reference sequence). This CDR3 comprises 15 residues. Full variable domain (missing parts from reference TRBV19 and TRBJ2-5): DGGITQSPKYLFRKEGQNVTLSCEQNLNHDAMYWYRQDPGQGLRLIYYSQIVNDFQKGDIAEGYSVSREKKESFPLTVTSAQKNPTAFYLCASSAHRVRKETQYFGPGTRLLVL.

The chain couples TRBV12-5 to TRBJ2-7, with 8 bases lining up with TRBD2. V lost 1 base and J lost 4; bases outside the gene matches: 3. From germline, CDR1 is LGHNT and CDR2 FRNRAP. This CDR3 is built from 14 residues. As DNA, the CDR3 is TGTGCTAGTGGTTTGGATCGGGGGGGGTACGAGCAGTACTTC. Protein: CASGLDRGGYEQYF.

The CDR3 region is CASSQGLAGDAKQYF. The CDR3 bases are TGTGCCAGCAGTCAAGGACTAGCGGGGGATGCTAAGCAGTACTTC. V and J are TRBV5-4 and TRBJ2-5; the match to TRBD2 covers 13 bases. The V gene end was trimmed by 5 bases and the J gene end by 11 bases; junction bases not matched to a gene: 12. Germline CDR1 reads SGHNT; CDR2 reads YYREEE (reference sequence). The CDR3 is 15 amino acids.

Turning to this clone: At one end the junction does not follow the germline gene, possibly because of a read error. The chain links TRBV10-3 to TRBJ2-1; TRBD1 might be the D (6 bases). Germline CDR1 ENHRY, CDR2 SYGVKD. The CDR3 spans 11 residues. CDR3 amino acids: CASHWGQGLLF. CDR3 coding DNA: TGTGCCTCTCATTGGGGGCAGGGGCTCCTCTTC.

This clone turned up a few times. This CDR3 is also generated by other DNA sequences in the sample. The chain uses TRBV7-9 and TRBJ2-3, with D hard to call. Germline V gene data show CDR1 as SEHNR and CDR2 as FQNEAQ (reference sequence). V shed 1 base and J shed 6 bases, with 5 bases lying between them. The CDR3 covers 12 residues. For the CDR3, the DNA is TGTGCCAGCAGCTTAGTGGGGGATACGCAGTATTTT. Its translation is CASSLVGDTQYF.

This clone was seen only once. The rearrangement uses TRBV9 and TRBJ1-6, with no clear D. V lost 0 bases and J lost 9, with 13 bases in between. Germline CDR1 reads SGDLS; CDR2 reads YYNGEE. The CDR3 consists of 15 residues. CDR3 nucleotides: TGTGCCAGCAGCGTAGGAAGGGAGAGGAGTTCACCCCTCCACTTT. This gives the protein CASSVGRERSSPLHF.

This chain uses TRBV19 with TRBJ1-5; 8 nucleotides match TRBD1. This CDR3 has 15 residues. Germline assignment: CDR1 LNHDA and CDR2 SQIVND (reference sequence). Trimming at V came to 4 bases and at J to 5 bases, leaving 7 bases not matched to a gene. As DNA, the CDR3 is TGTGCCAGTAGTACTTGGACAGGGAAGGATCAGCCCCAGCATTTT. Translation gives CASSTWTGKDQPQHF.

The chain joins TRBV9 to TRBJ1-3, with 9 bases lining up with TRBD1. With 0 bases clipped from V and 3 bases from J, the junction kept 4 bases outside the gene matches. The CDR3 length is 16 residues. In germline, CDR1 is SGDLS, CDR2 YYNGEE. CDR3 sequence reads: CASSVGGTGFGNTIYF. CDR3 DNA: TGTGCCAGCAGCGTAGGAGGGACAGGGTTTGGAAACACCATATATTTT.

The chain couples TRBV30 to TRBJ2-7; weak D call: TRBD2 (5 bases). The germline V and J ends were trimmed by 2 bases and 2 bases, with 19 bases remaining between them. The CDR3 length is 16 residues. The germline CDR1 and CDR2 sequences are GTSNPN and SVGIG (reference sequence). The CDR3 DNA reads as TGTGCCTGGAGTTTAAGGCCCATAGCGAGGCCCTACGAGCAGTACTTC. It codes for CAWSLRPIARPYEQYF.

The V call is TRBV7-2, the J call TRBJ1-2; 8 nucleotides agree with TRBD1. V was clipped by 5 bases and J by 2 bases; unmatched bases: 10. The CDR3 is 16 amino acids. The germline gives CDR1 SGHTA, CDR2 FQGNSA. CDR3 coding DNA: TGTGCCAGCAGCAAAGGGGGACAGGCACAGAACTATGGCTACACCTTC. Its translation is CASSKGGQAQNYGYTF.

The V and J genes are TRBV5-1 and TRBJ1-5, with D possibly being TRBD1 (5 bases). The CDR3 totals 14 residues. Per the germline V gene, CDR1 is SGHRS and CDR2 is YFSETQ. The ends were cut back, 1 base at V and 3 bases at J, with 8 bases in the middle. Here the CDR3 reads CASSLLGLNQPQHF. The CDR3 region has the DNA TGCGCCAGCAGCTTGCTGGGGCTCAATCAGCCCCAGCATTTT. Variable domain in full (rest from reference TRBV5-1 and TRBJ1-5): KAGVTQTPRYLIKTRGQQVTLSCSPISGHRSVSWYQQTPGQGLQFLFEYFSETQRNKGNFPGRFSGRQFSNSRSEMNVSTLELGDSALYLCASSLLGLNQPQHFGDGTRLSIL.

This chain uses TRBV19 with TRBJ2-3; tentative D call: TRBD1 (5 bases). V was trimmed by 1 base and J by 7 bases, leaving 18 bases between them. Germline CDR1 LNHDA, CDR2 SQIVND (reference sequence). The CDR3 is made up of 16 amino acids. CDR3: CASSIGGAGPQNTQYF. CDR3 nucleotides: TGTGCCAGTAGTATAGGTGGGGCAGGGCCGCAAAATACGCAGTATTTT.